This TCR beta chain was identified during a study of blood T cell repertoires in COVID-19. Study-level information: T cells, B-cell-depleted T cells, or PBMCs supplied cDNA or gDNA.

The germline V gene has CDR1 SGHRS and CDR2 YFSETQ. Trimming cost V 4 bases and J 5 bases, with 16 bases left between them. The CDR3 runs 14 residues. This table comes from immunoSEQ multiplex PCR, and its TCRdb copy is limited to in-frame clones, with some not included. The sample lists tens of thousands of clones; 82% were seen once. The sample was peripheral blood. This TCR was sampled from a human donor in a cohort sampled during active COVID-19. The J gene is TRBJ2-7, the V gene TRBV5-1, with D uncertain. The CDR3 bases are TGCGCCAGCAGCCGCGATCCGTTCGAGGACGAGCAGTACTTC. It is translated as CASSRDPFEDEQYF.